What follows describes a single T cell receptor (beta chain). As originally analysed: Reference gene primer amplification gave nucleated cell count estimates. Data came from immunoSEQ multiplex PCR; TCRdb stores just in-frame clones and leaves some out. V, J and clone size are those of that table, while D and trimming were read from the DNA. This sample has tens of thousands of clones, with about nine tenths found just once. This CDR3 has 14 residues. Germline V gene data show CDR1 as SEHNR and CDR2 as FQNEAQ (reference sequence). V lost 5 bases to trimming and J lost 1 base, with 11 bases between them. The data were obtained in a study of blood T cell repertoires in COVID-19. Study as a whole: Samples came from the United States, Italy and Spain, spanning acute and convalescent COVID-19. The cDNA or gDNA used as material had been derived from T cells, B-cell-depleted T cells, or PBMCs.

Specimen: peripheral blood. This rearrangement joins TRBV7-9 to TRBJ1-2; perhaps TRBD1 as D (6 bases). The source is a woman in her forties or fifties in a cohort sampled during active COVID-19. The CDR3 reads CASSADSFNYGYTF. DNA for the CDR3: TGTGCCAGCAGCGCGGACAGTTTTAACTATGGCTACACCTTC.